Presented here are 19 T cell receptor beta chains from one specimen sequenced in a study of control samples from healthy donors and cancer patients. The repertoire was sequenced with immunoSEQ multiplex PCR; TCRdb's copy has only in-frame clones and lacks some. The table records around 170,000 clones, 88% of them present only once. Sequences were obtained from blood. The receptors shown here come from a woman aged 25-40 years in good health.

The chain joins TRBV30 to TRBJ1-1; no firm D call. Germline lookup yields CDR1 GTSNPN and CDR2 SVGIG (reference sequence). The length of the CDR3 is 12 residues. V was shortened by 4 bases and J by 6 bases, with 12 bases between the two germline ends. This CDR3 reads CAWNGNLAEAFF. The CDR3 DNA reads TGTGCCTGGAACGGCAATTTGGCTGAAGCTTTCTTT.

The chain is built from TRBV29-1 and TRBJ2-1, with a tentative D call TRBD2 (5 bases). The CDR3 has 11 residues. The V gene's germline CDR1 is SQVTM and CDR2 ANQGSEA. The V end was cut by 7 bases, the J end by 9 bases, with 13 bases between. This CDR3 reads CSAAFGSEQFF. The CDR3, as DNA: TGCAGCGCTGCCTTTGGGAGTGAGCAGTTCTTC.

This clone has just a few counts. V and J are TRBV29-1 and TRBJ1-3; D is unclear. CDR1 SQVTM and CDR2 ANQGSEA come from the germline V gene. Trimming removed 3 bases from V and 4 bases from J, with 13 bases in between. The CDR3 runs to 14 residues. The CDR3 DNA follows: TGCAGCGTTGATTATTTGGAGAGAGGAAACACCATATATTTT. Residues: CSVDYLERGNTIYF.

The chain links TRBV6-5 to TRBJ2-1; 9 bases match TRBD1. From germline, CDR1 is MNHEY and CDR2 SVGAGI. This CDR3 is built from 15 residues. V gave up 11 bases and J gave up 9 bases; unmatched junction bases: 17. CDR3 region: CACTIQGQGWSEQFF. CDR3 DNA: TGTGCCTGCACAATTCAGGGACAGGGCTGGAGTGAGCAGTTCTTC.

This clone was counted a few times. In nucleotides, the CDR3 is TGTGCCAGCAGTTTAGGGGGACAGCCCCAGCATTTT. Its translation: CASSLGGQPQHF. The gene calls are TRBV12-3 or TRBV12-4 and TRBJ1-5; D unclear. V was cut by 1 base and J by 7 bases, with 5 bases left in between. This CDR3 has 12 residues.

This chain connects TRBV5-1 to TRBJ1-6, with no clear D. V was clipped by 4 bases and J by 10 bases, with 18 bases between them. There are 15 residues in the CDR3. Germline V lookup: CDR1 SGHRS, CDR2 YFSETQ. This CDR3 reads CASSTASLRESPLHF. CDR3 nucleotides: TGCGCCAGCAGCACCGCGTCCTTGCGGGAATCACCCCTCCACTTT.

CDR3 loop: CASSAGLAGAYEQYF. The CDR3 coding sequence is TGTGCCAGCAGCGCGGGACTAGCGGGAGCGTACGAGCAGTACTTC. The J gene is TRBJ2-7, the V gene TRBV6-5; 14 bases match TRBD2. This CDR3 contains 15 residues. Germline CDR1 is MNHEY and CDR2 is SVGAGI. Unmatched junction bases numbered 5, after V lost 6 bases and J lost 4 bases.

This clone was counted between two and nine times. CDR3 sequence: CSVEDLGVSHGYTF. The DNA for the CDR3 is TGCAGCGTTGAAGATCTCGGGGTGAGTCATGGCTACACCTTC. V is TRBV29-1 and J is TRBJ1-2; D gene uncertain. Trimming took 0 bases from V and 6 from J, leaving 14 bases between them. The germline CDR1 and CDR2 sequences are SQVTM and ANQGSEA. CDR3 length equals 14 residues.

The rearrangement uses TRBV6-4 and TRBJ2-6; the D gene is possibly TRBD1 (5 bases). There are 18 residues in the CDR3. Germline V gene data show CDR1 as MRHNA and CDR2 as SNTAGT. Trimming left V 8 bases short and J 0 bases short, with 20 bases between. The CDR3 loop reads CASPYRQPGCSGANVLTF. CDR3 DNA sequence: TGTGCCAGCCCCTATAGACAGCCCGGATGCTCTGGGGCCAACGTCCTGACTTTC.

A single count supports this clone. The chain couples TRBV4-2 to TRBJ2-7, with 8 positions matching TRBD2. V shed 0 bases, J shed 2 bases, and the junction held 3 bases outside the gene matches. This CDR3 comprises 15 residues. Germline loops: CDR1 LGHNA, CDR2 YNFKEQ. CDR3 DNA sequence: TGTGCCAGCAGCCAAGAGCGGGAGGCCCCCTACGAGCAGTACTTC. Its translation is CASSQEREAPYEQYF.

The DNA for the CDR3 is TGCAGCGTTGAATCAGGGTTAGCCTACGAGCAGTACTTC. It yields the protein CSVESGLAYEQYF. This chain connects TRBV29-1 to TRBJ2-7; perhaps TRBD1 as D (5 bases). V was clipped by 2 bases and J by 2 bases, with 10 bases between them. The CDR3 runs to 13 residues. Germline V gene sequence: CDR1 SQVTM, CDR2 ANQGSEA.

The rearrangement joins TRBV7-8 to TRBJ1-4; maybe TRBD1 (5 bases). This CDR3 is 14 amino acids long. CDR1 is SGHVS, CDR2 FQNEAQ, per germline. Trimming pared 3 bases from V and 6 bases from J, leaving 11 bases between. The CDR3 sequence: CASSFDSKDEKLFF. CDR3 in DNA: TGTGCCAGCAGCTTTGACAGTAAGGATGAAAAACTGTTTTTT.

This clone has a single count. This rearrangement joins TRBV9 to TRBJ1-5; D is ambiguous. V lost 1 base and J 6 bases, leaving 11 bases between the germline ends. This CDR3 has 14 residues. From germline, CDR1 is SGDLS and CDR2 YYNGEE. The CDR3 bases are TGTGCCAGCAGCGTAAATTTAATAGGTCAGCCCCAGCATTTT. Translating gives CASSVNLIGQPQHF. Supplemented by reference TRBV9 and TRBJ1-5, the full variable domain reads DSGVTQTPKHLITATGQRVTLRCSPRSGDLSVYWYQQSLDQGLQFLIQYYNGEERAKGNILERFSAQQFPDLHSELNLSSLELGDSALYFCASSVNLIGQPQHFGDGTRLSIL.

The chain recombines TRBV5-4 with TRBJ2-1; D is uncertain. The V and J ends lost 0 bases and 5 bases respectively, with 9 bases between them. The germline CDR1 and CDR2 sequences are SGHNT and YYREEE (reference sequence). The CDR3 is made up of 14 amino acids. CDR3 coding DNA: TGTGCCAGCAGCTTGGAGACGTGGGACAATGAGCAGTTCTTC. This encodes CASSLETWDNEQFF.

The chain recombines TRBV6-5 with TRBJ1-6; D unresolved. Per germline, CDR1 MNHEY and CDR2 SVGAGI. The germline V and J ends were trimmed by 6 bases and 10 bases, with 10 bases remaining between them. The CDR3 sequence is 12 residues long. The CDR3 region has the DNA TGTGCCAGCAGCTTAGTAGGGTCACCCCTCCACTTT. Its translation: CASSLVGSPLHF.

This chain joins TRBV21-1 and TRBJ2-7; TRBD1 is the table's D call, not checked against the DNA. TRBV21-1 is a recognized pseudogene. This CDR3 has 14 residues. CDR3 sequence (DNA): TGTGCCAGCAGCGGGCACAGGGGCTCCTACGAGCAGTACTTC. This encodes CASSGHRGSYEQYF.

This clone has just a few counts. The chain carries TRBV9 and TRBJ2-3; D is possibly TRBD2 (6 bases). The germline V and J ends were trimmed by 0 bases and 11 bases, with 16 bases remaining between them. This CDR3 has 14 amino acids. CDR1 SGDLS and CDR2 YYNGEE come from the germline V gene. CDR3 sequence: CASSVALGTSKQYF. CDR3 nucleotides: TGTGCCAGCAGCGTAGCTTTGGGGACTTCCAAGCAGTATTTT.

CDR3 DNA: TGCAGCGTTGATTCAGCGGGTTCCTACGAGCAGTACTTC. It is translated as CSVDSAGSYEQYF. V and J are TRBV29-1 and TRBJ2-7; TRBD2 is a possible D gene (6 bases). V was cut by 3 bases and J by 1 base, with 10 bases left in between. Germline V gene data show CDR1 as SQVTM and CDR2 as ANQGSEA. The CDR3 is made up of 13 amino acids.

The chain has TRBV5-1 and TRBJ2-1; D unclear. Trimming pared 0 bases from V and 3 bases from J, leaving 13 bases between. The germline CDR1 and CDR2 sequences are SGHRS and YFSETQ. The CDR3 is 16 residues long. CDR3 coding DNA: TGCGCCAGCAGCTTGGAAGGTGCACGATTCTACAATGAGCAGTTCTTC. Translation gives CASSLEGARFYNEQFF.